The rows below give T cell receptor beta chains drawn from one sample of a study of OX40 agonist ivuxolimab in advanced cancers. Method: immunoSEQ multiplex PCR; TCRdb's copy keeps in-frame clones and lacks some. The sample lists 30,000 to 45,000 clones; 86% were seen once. The starting material was CD4+ or CD8+ T cells sorted from blood, obtained in a trial of the OX40 agonist ivuxolimab. Source of these receptors: an adult with an advanced solid tumor such as melanoma, head and neck, liver or kidney cancer. The CDR3 runs from the conserved cysteine through the conserved F or W. The D gene is left open where the match is weak. Clone size, where shown, is once, few, many, or a class for clones that have expanded.

size	J	V	D	DNA	CDR3
-	TRBJ2-2	TRBV19	-	TGTGCCAGTAGTAGGGGAGCCGGGGAGCTGTTTTTT	CASSRGAGELFF
-	TRBJ1-5	TRBV12-1	-	TGTGCCAGCAGCCGGGACAGCGGCTCCCAGCCCCAGCATTTT	CASSRDSGSQPQHF
-	TRBJ1-5	TRBV4-2	TRBD1	TGTGCCAGCAGCCAATCGGGACAGGTCAATCAGCCCCAGCATTTT	CASSQSGQVNQPQHF
-	TRBJ1-5	TRBV7-2	-	TGTGCCAGCAGCACACAAGGGCGGGCAGTCAATCAGCCCCAGCATTTT	CASSTQGRAVNQPQHF
once	TRBJ1-2	TRBV29-1	-	TGCAGCGCCGCCTCCGGACAGAACTATGGCTACACCTTC	CSAASGQNYGYTF
-	TRBJ1-4	TRBV19	TRBD1	TGTGCCAGCCGGACAGGGACTAATGAAAAACTGTTTTTT	CASRTGTNEKLFF
-	TRBJ1-2	TRBV2	-	TGTGCCAGCACCAGGCAGGCCTCCTATGGCTACACCTTC	CASTRQASYGYTF
-	TRBJ2-3	TRBV2	-	TGTGCCAGCGGTACAGATACGCAGTATTTT	CASGTDTQYF
-	TRBJ2-7	TRBV7-9	-	TGTGCCAGCGCCCGGGGCCCAGTCGAGCAGTACTTC	CASARGPVEQYF
once	TRBJ2-3	TRBV29-1	TRBD1	TGCAGTACAGGGGTCGGAACAGATACGCAGTATTTT	CSTGVGTDTQYF
-	TRBJ2-2	TRBV2	TRBD1	TGTGCCAGCAGTTCCGGGACAGAGTTCGGGGAGCTGTTTTTT	CASSSGTEFGELFF
-	TRBJ2-2	TRBV5-5	TRBD2	TGTGCCAGCAGCTCCGGGACTAGCACCGGGGAGCTGTTTTTT	CASSSGTSTGELFF
-	TRBJ2-1	TRBV29-1	-	TGCAGCGTTGAAGATCCCGAGGGATGGACCTACAATGAGCAGTTCTTC	CSVEDPEGWTYNEQFF
-	TRBJ1-3	TRBV4-3	-	TGCGCCAGCAGCCAATCACTCTCTGGAAACACCATATATTTT	CASSQSLSGNTIYF
-	TRBJ1-6	TRBV7-9	TRBD1	TGTGCCAGCAGCCCGACAGGGAATAATTCACCCCTCCACTTT	CASSPTGNNSPLHF
-	TRBJ1-4	TRBV5-1	-	TGCGCCAGCAGCTTGGGGACAGCTATGGGTGAAAAACTGTTTTTT	CASSLGTAMGEKLFF
-	TRBJ1-6	TRBV6-5	-	TGTGCCAGCAGTCGAGTCCCTAATTCACCCCTCCACTTT	CASSRVPNSPLHF
-	TRBJ1-2	TRBV19	-	TGTGCCAGTAGTATAGATACAGGGAACTATGGCTACACCTTC	CASSIDTGNYGYTF
-	TRBJ1-6	TRBV4-1	-	TGCGCCAGCAGCCAAGATCAGGGGCGGGAATCACCCCTCCACTTT	CASSQDQGRESPLHF
-	TRBJ1-1	TRBV21-1	-	TGTGCCAGCAGGGGTCCTCTAGCTACCAATCGCACTGAAGCTTTCTTT	CASRGPLATNRTEAFF
-	TRBJ2-1	TRBV5-4	-	TGTGCCAGCAGCGTGGAACAGGGAAGGTACAATGAGCAGTTCTTC	CASSVEQGRYNEQFF
-	TRBJ1-2	TRBV11-2	-	TGTGCCAGCAACAACAGACGGACTAACTATGGCTACACCTTC	CASNNRRTNYGYTF
-	TRBJ2-5	TRBV7-6	TRBD1	TGTGCCAGCAGCTTAGCGGGGACAGGGGAGGAGACCCAGTACTTC	CASSLAGTGEETQYF
-	TRBJ1-2	TRBV30	-	TGTGCCTTTTCGCGGTTACCGAACTATGGCTACACCTTC	CAFSRLPNYGYTF
few	TRBJ1-1	TRBV5-4	TRBD1	TGTGCCAGCAGGGGACAGGGGGCCGACACTGAAGCTTTCTTT	CASRGQGADTEAFF
-	TRBJ2-7	TRBV7-9	-	TGTGCCAGCAGCTTACCCGGGGCGCCCTACGAGCAGTACTTC	CASSLPGAPYEQYF
-	TRBJ2-5	TRBV5-8	-	TGTGCCAGCAGCTTGGCCCGGACAGCGAAAGAGACCCAGTACTTC	CASSLARTAKETQYF
-	TRBJ1-4	TRBV7-2	-	TGTGCCAGCAGCTACAGGGTGGTTGAAAAACTGTTTTTT	CASSYRVVEKLFF
-	TRBJ1-2	TRBV6-1	-	TGTGCCAGCAGTGAATCCTCCCAGGGAGGTCCGTATGGCTACACCTTC	CASSESSQGGPYGYTF
few	TRBJ2-7	TRBV27	-	TGTGCCAGCGGGCGGAACGGCCCGGTCGAGCAGTACTTC	CASGRNGPVEQYF
once	TRBJ2-2	TRBV7-3	TRBD1	TGTGCCAGCAGCTTCATTTCAGGGGGCCCGAACACCGGGGAGCTGTTTTTT	CASSFISGGPNTGELFF
-	TRBJ2-5	TRBV4-2	-	TGTGCCAGCAGCCAAGATTATAGGGTAAAGGGGACCCAGTACTTC	CASSQDYRVKGTQYF
-	TRBJ2-7	TRBV11-2	-	TGTGCCAGCAGCTTAGATAGTCAGGGGACCTACGAGCAGTACTTC	CASSLDSQGTYEQYF
-	TRBJ2-1	TRBV14	-	TGTGCCAGCAGCCAATTCCGGAATGAGCAGTTCTTC	CASSQFRNEQFF
-	TRBJ1-2	TRBV28	-	TGTGCCAGCAGTCCTAAGGGGCGGTTCGTTGGCTACACCTTC	CASSPKGRFVGYTF
-	TRBJ2-1	TRBV11-2	TRBD2	TGTGCCAGCAGCTTTTCGGGGGGGCTGGGTGAGCAGTTCTTC	CASSFSGGLGEQFF
few	TRBJ1-6	TRBV2	TRBD1	TGTGCCAGCAGTGAAGCGCTTAGGGACAGGACCCACTTT	CASSEALRDRTHF
-	TRBJ2-2	TRBV5-1	TRBD2	TGCGCCAGCAGACTAGCGGGGGGTAACACCGGGGAGCTGTTTTTT	CASRLAGGNTGELFF
-	TRBJ2-5	TRBV5-1	TRBD1	TGCGCCAGCAGCGCAGGACAGGGGATGGAGACCCAGTACTTC	CASSAGQGMETQYF
once	TRBJ2-1	TRBV7-2	TRBD2	TGTGCCAGCAGCCGCTCATTAGCGGGGGGGTCCGTTGAGCAGTTCTTC	CASSRSLAGGSVEQFF
-	TRBJ2-2	TRBV7-2	-	TGTGCCAGCAGCTTAAGGGGAATAGTCACCGGGGGGCTGTTTTTT	CASSLRGIVTGGLFF
-	TRBJ2-2	TRBV2	TRBD2	TGTGCCAGCAGTGTTGAGGGAGGGACCACCGGGGAGCTGTTTTTT	CASSVEGGTTGELFF
-	TRBJ2-5	TRBV10-3	TRBD2	TGTGCCATCAGTGAGACTAGCGTTAAGGAGACCCAGTACTTC	CAISETSVKETQYF
few	TRBJ2-5	TRBV12-5	TRBD1	TGTGCTAGTGGAACCGGGACAGTCCAAGAGACCCAGTACTTC	CASGTGTVQETQYF
-	TRBJ1-6	TRBV7-2	-	TGTGCCAGCACGTACCAGGGGTCCCAAGGTTCACCCCTCCACTTT	CASTYQGSQGSPLHF
-	TRBJ1-4	TRBV5-6	-	TGTGCCAGCAGCCCGTGGACCTCCGAAAAACTGTTTTTT	CASSPWTSEKLFF
-	TRBJ1-2	TRBV4-1	-	TGCGCCAGCAGGGGTGACAGCTATGGCTACACCTTC	CASRGDSYGYTF
-	TRBJ2-2	TRBV27	TRBD2	TGTGCCAGCAGTTTTGAGGTCAGGGCGGGGGGTAACACCGGGGAGCTGTTTTTT	CASSFEVRAGGNTGELFF
-	TRBJ2-1	TRBV4-2	TRBD2	TGTGCCAGCAGCCTTCGACTAGCGGGCGGCAATGAGCAGTTCTTC	CASSLRLAGGNEQFF
few	TRBJ1-1	TRBV5-6	-	TGTGCCAGCAGCTCCCGCAGCCTGAACACTGAAGCTTTCTTT	CASSSRSLNTEAFF
-	TRBJ2-3	TRBV4-2	-	TGTGCCAGCAGCCAAGCACTAGGCACAGATACGCAGTATTTT	CASSQALGTDTQYF
-	TRBJ2-7	TRBV7-9	TRBD1	TGTGCCAGCAGCTTAGACAGGGGCTACGAGCAGTACTTC	CASSLDRGYEQYF
-	TRBJ2-7	TRBV9	-	TGTGCCAGCAGCCCAGTGGAGTTTTACCCCTACGAGCAGTACTTC	CASSPVEFYPYEQYF
-	TRBJ1-4	TRBV5-1	TRBD1	TGCGCCACCCGGGACAGGGATGAAAAACTGTTTTTT	CATRDRDEKLFF
-	TRBJ2-7	TRBV15	TRBD2	TGTGCCACCAGCAGAGGGGGGACTAGAGCCTACGAGCAGTACTTC	CATSRGGTRAYEQYF
once	TRBJ2-7	TRBV19	TRBD1	TGTGCCAGTACCACTACCGGGACAGGGGGCTACGAGCAGTACTTC	CASTTTGTGGYEQYF
-	TRBJ1-5	TRBV4-2	-	TGTGCCAGCAGCCTAGAGGAGGGTCAGCCCCAGCATTTT	CASSLEEGQPQHF
-	TRBJ2-3	TRBV11-3	TRBD2	TGTGCCAGCAGCAAAGAAGGGTCTAGCGGGGGGGCCCCAGATACGCAGTATTTT	CASSKEGSSGGAPDTQYF
once	TRBJ2-1	TRBV4-1	-	TGCGCCAGCAGCCTGGCCTCCAGGAACAATGAGCAGTTCTTC	CASSLASRNNEQFF